This T cell receptor beta chain is from a study of blood T cell repertoires in COVID-19. Turning to the study itself: Nucleic acid was either cDNA or gDNA, and it came from T cells, B-cell-depleted T cells, or PBMCs.

Germline loops: CDR1 SGHRS, CDR2 YFSETQ. V shed 0 bases and J shed 6 bases, with 10 bases lying between them. CDR3 length: 14 residues. Recruited during active infection, patients (from Seattle) were subsequently followed longitudinally. The data were produced by immunoSEQ multiplex PCR, yet TCRdb's version contains in-frame clones alone and is incomplete. The sample has about 140,000 clones; less than 90% are singletons. This clone was found a few times. The chain carries TRBV5-1 and TRBJ2-1; D may be TRBD1 (5 bases). The sequenced sample consisted of peripheral blood. The receptor's source is a man between 25 and 39 years old with COVID-19, enrolled during active disease. CDR3 protein: CASSLGGQSNEQFF. CDR3 sequence (DNA): TGCGCCAGCAGCTTGGGGGGCCAATCCAATGAGCAGTTCTTC.